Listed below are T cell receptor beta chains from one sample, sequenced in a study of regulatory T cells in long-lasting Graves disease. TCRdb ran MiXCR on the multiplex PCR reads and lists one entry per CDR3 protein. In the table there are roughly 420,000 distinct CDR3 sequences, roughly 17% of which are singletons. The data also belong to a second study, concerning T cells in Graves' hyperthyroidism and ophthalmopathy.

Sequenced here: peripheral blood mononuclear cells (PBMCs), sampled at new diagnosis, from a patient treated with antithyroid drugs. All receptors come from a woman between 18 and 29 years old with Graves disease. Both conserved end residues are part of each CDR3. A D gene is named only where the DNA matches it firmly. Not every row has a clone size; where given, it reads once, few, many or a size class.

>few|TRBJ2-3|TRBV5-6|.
CASSLPESTDTQYF
TGTGCCAGCAGCTTGCCGGAGAGCACAGATACGCAGTATTTT
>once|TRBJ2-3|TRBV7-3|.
CASSLSSEQVGNTQYF
TGTGCCAGCAGCCTTTCTAGCGAACAAGTCGGAAATACGCAGTATTTT
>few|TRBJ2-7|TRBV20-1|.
CSARRGNDEQYF
TGCAGTGCTAGGAGGGGAAATGACGAGCAGTACTTC
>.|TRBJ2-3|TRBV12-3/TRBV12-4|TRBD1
CASSLGRGGQGYQDTQYF
TGTGCCAGCAGTTTAGGTCGGGGGGGACAGGGGTACCAAGATACGCAGTATTTT
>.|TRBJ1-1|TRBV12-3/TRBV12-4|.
CASSFIPWGWDKNTEAFF
TGTGCCAGCAGTTTTATCCCCTGGGGTTGGGACAAGAACACTGAAGCTTTCTTT
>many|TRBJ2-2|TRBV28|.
CASSLISGNTGELFF
TGTGCCAGCAGTTTGATTAGCGGGAACACCGGGGAGCTGTTTTTT
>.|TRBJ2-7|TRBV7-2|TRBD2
CASSLGLAESSYEQYF
TGTGCCAGCAGCTTAGGACTAGCGGAGAGCTCCTACGAGCAGTACTTC
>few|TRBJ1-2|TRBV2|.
CASSEEWDSNYGYTF
TGTGCCAGCAGTGAAGAGTGGGACTCCAACTATGGCTACACCTTC
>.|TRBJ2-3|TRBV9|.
CASSVGLAGSPSTDTQYF
TGTGCCAGCAGCGTAGGCCTTGCCGGGTCTCCTAGCACAGATACGCAGTATTTT
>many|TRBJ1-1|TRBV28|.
CASTLRGTEAFF
TGTGCCAGCACCCTGAGAGGGACTGAAGCTTTCTTT